This record covers a single T cell receptor beta chain. This entry comes from a study of blood T cell repertoires in COVID-19. About the study: In each case, the material was cDNA or gDNA derived from T cells, B-cell-depleted T cells, or PBMCs.

In the original workflow: Researchers report that nucleated cell counts were estimated from reference gene primer amplification. The assay was immunoSEQ multiplex PCR, and TCRdb's table has in-frame clones only and misses some. The D gene and trimming were derived from the DNA, and the V and J assignments and clone size from that table. The table has approximately 270,000 clones, about 80% seen once; the top ten hold roughly 9.8%. V lost 4 bases, J lost 2 bases, and 6 bases stayed unmatched. The CDR3 spans 15 residues. Germline V lookup: CDR1 ENHRY, CDR2 SYGVKD. Sequencing was carried out using peripheral blood. The clonotype was recovered from an elderly man with acute or convalescent COVID-19. The chain has TRBV10-3 and TRBJ1-2, with 8 bases lining up with TRBD1. The CDR3 coding sequence is TGTGCCATCAGTGGTCAGACAGGGGCGAACTATGGCTACACCTTC. The encoded protein is CAISGQTGANYGYTF.